Following are 4 T cell receptor beta chains from one sample sequenced in a study of post-analysis software for immune sequencing data. For these receptors, no antigen is known. Whole-study results and caveats: Several TRBV segments (TRBV5-6, TRBV5-1 and TRBV20-1 among them) occurred more frequently in patients than in controls.

Unique molecular identifiers featured in each of the TCR beta cDNA libraries. TCRdb recomputed calls from the PCR reads with MiXCR, one row per CDR3 protein. The data show roughly 400,000 distinct CDR3 sequences, approximately 42% seen once. The sequenced material came from blood. The receptors derive from a girl aged 2 to 9 with multiple sclerosis.

The chain employs TRBV28 and TRBJ2-1; TRBD1 matches at 7 bases. The CDR3 consists of 16 residues. Germline CDR1 is MDHEN and CDR2 is SYDVKM. The junction had 10 bases not matched to a gene; V was cut back by 3 bases and J by 5 bases. DNA for the CDR3: TGTGCCAGCAGTTTGTTACAGGGGATGGGGGACAATGAGCAGTTCTTC. As protein: CASSLLQGMGDNEQFF. The full variable domain, rest sourced from reference TRBV28 and TRBJ2-1, is DVKVTQSSRYLVKRTGEKVFLECVQDMDHENMFWYRQDPGLGLRLIYFSYDVKMKEKGDIPEGYSVSREKKERFSLILESASTNQTSMYLCASSLLQGMGDNEQFFGPGTRLTVL.

The rearrangement uses TRBV5-1 and TRBJ2-1; no clear D. This CDR3 is built from 15 residues. Germline CDR1 is SGHRS and CDR2 is YFSETQ. V lost 0 bases to trimming and J lost 10 bases, with 17 bases between them. DNA for the CDR3: TGCGCCAGCAGCTTGGTACAGACTCCTCTTCGGGAGCAGTTCTTC. Its protein product is CASSLVQTPLREQFF. The whole variable domain, filled in from reference TRBV5-1 and TRBJ2-1, reads KAGVTQTPRYLIKTRGQQVTLSCSPISGHRSVSWYQQTPGQGLQFLFEYFSETQRNKGNFPGRFSGRQFSNSRSEMNVSTLELGDSALYLCASSLVQTPLREQFFGPGTRLTVL.

Details on this clonotype: This may stem from a read error, because a much larger clone lies one nucleotide away. The rearrangement links TRBV20-1 to TRBJ1-2; perhaps TRBD1 as D (5 bases). The CDR3 extends over 13 amino acids. In germline, CDR1 is DFQATT, CDR2 SNEGSKA (reference sequence). Trimming took 5 bases from V and 6 from J, leaving 16 bases between them. CDR3 bases: TGCAGTGCTGCCGAGGGGTTTTCGGATGGCTACACCTTC. It encodes CSAAEGFSDGYTF.

The V call is TRBV2, the J call TRBJ2-7; D is uncertain. CDR1 and CDR2 from the germline V gene are SNHLY and FYNNEI. Trimming took off 6 bases at V and 7 bases at J, with 13 bases between the two ends. This CDR3 has 12 residues. The CDR3 nucleotides are TGTGCCAGCAGCCGAACCGGGCGGGAGCAGTACTTC. Translated, it gives CASSRTGREQYF.